The 22 T cell receptor beta chains given below trace back to one sample, sequenced in a study of T-cell reconstitution after alpha-beta-depleted transplantation in children. The TCRbeta library incorporated unique molecular identifiers. Via MiXCR, TCRdb re-called the PCR reads, giving one row per CDR3 protein. Among under 5,000 distinct CDR3 sequences listed, 6% to 7.5% were seen once. The sequencing used PBMCs, mostly from graft donor cells, collected 60 days after TCRalphabeta/CD19-depleted stem cell transplant. The receptors here all came from a boy in the first two years of life who had a stem cell transplant for SCID, so the T cells may come from the graft donor.

This clonotype counts as medium-sized. The chain employs TRBV7-3 and TRBJ2-2; 8 nucleotides align to TRBD2. Germline values: CDR1 SGHTA, CDR2 FQGTGA. Trimming took 3 bases from V and 1 from J; bases not matched to a gene: 10. The CDR3 totals 18 residues. The CDR3, as DNA: TGTGCCAGCAGCTTTAAGCGGGGGCCTCGGGAGAACACCGGGGAGCTGTTTTTT. Encoded protein: CASSFKRGPRENTGELFF.

This clonotype is medium-sized. This rearrangement joins TRBV5-1 to TRBJ1-1; D unclear. V lost 1 base to trimming and J lost 0 bases, with 7 bases between them. The CDR3 covers 14 residues. Germline values: CDR1 SGHRS, CDR2 YFSETQ. As DNA, the CDR3 is TGCGCCAGCAGCTTGAATACATTGAACACTGAAGCTTTCTTT. Its translation is CASSLNTLNTEAFF.

The sample holds many counts of this clonotype. The chain carries TRBV19 and TRBJ1-1; D is perhaps TRBD1 (5 bases). Looked up from germline, CDR1 is LNHDA and CDR2 is SQIVND (reference sequence). V was shortened by 2 bases and J by 6 bases, with 10 bases between the two germline ends. The CDR3 spans 13 residues. The CDR3 nucleotides read TGTGCCAGTAGTATACTCCTGGGGGCTGAAGCTTTCTTT. Encoded protein: CASSILLGAEAFF.

Judged by abundance, this clonotype is medium-sized. V is TRBV6-6 and J is TRBJ2-7; D might be TRBD2 (6 bases). The CDR3 has 11 residues. Deletions cut 2 bases from V and 9 bases from J, with 8 bases between. Germline V gene lookup returns CDR1 MNHNY and CDR2 SVGAGI (reference sequence). The CDR3 spells CASSYGGWQYF. The CDR3 DNA reads TGTGCCAGCAGTTACGGAGGGTGGCAGTACTTC.

This clonotype is medium-sized. The rearrangement links TRBV27 to TRBJ2-5; no firm D call. Germline V gives CDR1 MNHEY, CDR2 SMNVEV (reference sequence). Trimming pared 3 bases from V and 1 base from J, leaving 6 bases between. This CDR3 is built from 13 residues. CDR3 sequence reads: CASSFFPQETQYF. Written as DNA, the CDR3 is TGTGCCAGCAGTTTTTTCCCCCAAGAGACCCAGTACTTC.

In its sample, this clonotype is medium-sized. V is TRBV4-2 and J is TRBJ1-2, with D uncertain. The CDR3 sequence is 14 residues long. Germline CDR1 is LGHNA and CDR2 is YNFKEQ. Trimming pared 0 bases from V and 4 bases from J, leaving 9 bases between. The DNA for the CDR3 is TGTGCCAGCAGCCAAGATCGAGGACGCTATGGCTACACCTTC. Amino acids: CASSQDRGRYGYTF.

By frequency in the sample, this clonotype is medium-sized. V is TRBV5-1 and J is TRBJ1-6; 8 bases agree with TRBD1. V gave up 4 bases and J gave up 10 bases; unmatched junction bases: 10. The CDR3 is 15 amino acids. The germline gives CDR1 SGHRS, CDR2 YFSETQ. The CDR3 spells CASSRNQGARSPLHF. CDR3 in DNA: TGCGCCAGCAGCCGGAATCAGGGGGCTCGATCACCCCTCCACTTT.

This clonotype is medium-sized within its sample. CDR3 loop: CASSGRGQRSYEQYF. CDR3 nucleotide sequence: TGTGCCAGCAGCGGCAGGGGGCAACGGTCCTACGAGCAGTACTTC. This sequence joins TRBV7-8 and TRBJ2-7; 8 bases fit TRBD1. This CDR3 has 15 residues. Germline lookup yields CDR1 SGHVS and CDR2 FQNEAQ. Trimming at V came to 5 bases and at J to 1 base, leaving 7 bases not matched to a gene.

This clonotype is categorized as medium-sized. The chain combines TRBV12-3 or TRBV12-4 with TRBJ2-2, with no clear D. V was trimmed by 3 bases and J by 5 bases, leaving 10 bases between them. The CDR3 runs 14 residues. The DNA of the CDR3 is TGTGCCAGCAGTTTCCCCTATGGAACCGGGGAGCTGTTTTTT. It is translated as CASSFPYGTGELFF.

By proportion, this clonotype is medium-sized (0.01 to 0.1%). V usage is TRBV12-5 and J usage is TRBJ2-1; 7 nucleotides match TRBD1. CDR1 LGHNT and CDR2 FRNRAP come from the germline V gene. The CDR3 is made up of 16 amino acids. The junction had 9 bases not matched to a gene; V was cut back by 4 bases and J by 3 bases. This CDR3 reads CASGYLETGNYNEQFF. CDR3 nucleotide sequence: TGTGCTAGTGGTTACCTGGAGACAGGGAACTACAATGAGCAGTTCTTC.

This clonotype was observed a few times. The V gene is TRBV7-9, the J gene TRBJ2-6; no reliable D call. Germline assignment: CDR1 SEHNR and CDR2 FQNEAQ (reference sequence). V gave up 5 bases and J gave up 0 bases, with 8 bases separating them. The CDR3 contains 15 residues. The CDR3 is CASSPYNSGANVLTF. In nucleotides, the CDR3 is TGTGCCAGCAGCCCTTACAACTCTGGGGCCAACGTCCTGACTTTC.

This clonotype counts as medium-sized. V usage is TRBV4-1 and J usage is TRBJ1-5; 9 bases line up with TRBD1. This CDR3 region has 19 residues. Germline assignment: CDR1 MGHRA and CDR2 YSYEKL. Trimming at V came to 2 bases and at J to 0 bases, leaving 11 bases not matched to a gene. Here the CDR3 DNA reads TGCGCCAGCAGCCAAAGTGGGGACAGGGCGGAGTATAGCAATCAGCCCCAGCATTTT. Amino acid sequence: CASSQSGDRAEYSNQPQHF.

This clonotype was picked up many times. This chain uses TRBV20-1 with TRBJ1-5; D is unresolved. Trimming took 3 bases from V and 1 from J, leaving 7 bases between them. The CDR3 runs 13 residues. CDR1 is DFQATT and CDR2 is SNEGSKA in the germline V gene (reference sequence). The CDR3 nucleotides are TGCAGTGCTAGTAAGGCGAGCAATCAGCCCCAGCATTTT. Its translation is CSASKASNQPQHF.

By its share, this clonotype is medium-sized. The genes are TRBV6-2 or TRBV6-3 and TRBJ1-2; 7 bases map to TRBD1. The CDR3 is 14 residues long. Germline CDR1 and CDR2: MNHEY and SVGEGT. V trimming: 6 bases; J trimming: 4 bases; junction bases outside the gene matches: 8. The CDR3 loop is CASRRYRGGYGYTF. In DNA, the CDR3 is TGTGCCAGCAGGCGATACAGGGGTGGCTATGGCTACACCTTC.

V gene TRBV3-1 combines with J gene TRBJ2-1; D not resolved. Trimming took 8 bases from V and 1 from J, leaving 21 bases between them. CDR1 LGHDT and CDR2 YNNKEL come from the germline V gene (reference sequence). The CDR3 runs 17 residues. DNA for the CDR3: TGTGCCAGCTGCAACGAGGTCCATCGGGCATCCTACAATGAGCAGTTCTTC. Translated, it gives CASCNEVHRASYNEQFF.

By sample share, this clonotype is medium-sized (0.01 to 0.1%). The CDR3 nucleotides are TGTGCCAGCAGCCGGTTAAGTGGGTGGACTAATGAAAAACTGTTTTTT. It yields the protein CASSRLSGWTNEKLFF. The gene calls are TRBV7-9 and TRBJ1-4; D not certain. This CDR3 contains 16 residues. Trimming stripped 5 bases from V and 2 bases from J, with 15 bases between. Germline assignment: CDR1 SEHNR and CDR2 FQNEAQ (reference sequence).

This clonotype is judged medium-sized (0.01 to 0.1%). J is TRBJ1-1 and V is TRBV6-6; no clear D gene. From germline, CDR1 is MNHNY and CDR2 SVGAGI (reference sequence). Trimming shortened V by 0 bases and J by 3 bases, and 14 bases separated the two germline ends. The CDR3 extends over 16 amino acids. Here the CDR3 reads CASSYSILWRDTEAFF. The CDR3, as DNA: TGTGCCAGCAGTTACTCCATTTTATGGAGAGACACTGAAGCTTTCTTT.

This clonotype is deemed medium-sized. The chain is built from TRBV7-3 and TRBJ2-3; D not resolved. The CDR3 spans 14 residues. In germline, CDR1 is SGHTA, CDR2 FQGTGA. V lost 2 bases and J lost 0, with 6 bases in between. CDR3: CASSLLGSTDTQYF. CDR3 coding DNA: TGTGCCAGCAGCTTATTGGGCAGCACAGATACGCAGTATTTT.

This clonotype has at least ten counts. The V call is TRBV29-1, the J call TRBJ2-2, with TRBD1 identical over 8 bases. CDR3 length: 17 residues. CDR1 is SQVTM and CDR2 is ANQGSEA in the germline V gene. Trimming cost V 7 bases and J 4 bases; bases outside gene matches: 17. The CDR3 DNA reads TGCAGCGCTTCCCCCCGCCGGACAGGGTGGAGCACCGGGGAGCTGTTTTTT. It codes for CSASPRRTGWSTGELFF.

This clonotype is categorized as large. The chain links TRBV10-3 to TRBJ2-7; D remains unclear. This CDR3 has 12 residues. CDR1 and CDR2 from the germline V gene are ENHRY and SYGVKD. V gave up 7 bases and J gave up 5 bases, with 12 bases separating them. In DNA form, the CDR3 reads TGTGCCATCATATTGATAGAGCACGAGCAGTACTTC. The encoded protein is CAIILIEHEQYF.

This clonotype was observed at least ten times. The V gene is TRBV7-2, the J gene TRBJ2-1; possible D gene TRBD2, 7 bases. V lost 2 bases and J 7 bases, leaving 27 bases between the germline ends. Germline V gene lookup returns CDR1 SGHTA and CDR2 FQGNSA. The CDR3 is 19 residues long. CDR3 sequence reads: CASSLIPWGGLGGGNEQFF. Here the CDR3 DNA reads TGTGCCAGCAGCTTAATTCCTTGGGGGGGGCTGGGAGGGGGAAATGAGCAGTTCTTC.

This clonotype is judged medium-sized. In this CDR3 the conserved last residue, phenylalanine or tryptophan, is missing, so a read error is likely. This chain connects TRBV7-9 to TRBJ1-4; D is unresolved. Germline V gives CDR1 SEHNR, CDR2 FQNEAQ (reference sequence). The length of the CDR3 is 16 residues. V dropped 5 bases and J dropped 2 bases, with 15 bases sitting between them. CDR3 nucleotides: TGTGCCAGCAGCCGGTTAAGTGGGTGGACTAATGAAAAACTGTTTTCT. It encodes CASSRLSGWTNEKLFS.